This TCR beta chain was found in a study of blood T cells in healthy people across ages. General study points: Expanded clonotype shifts may have been confounded, as the donors had an unknown CMV status.

Concerning this clonotype itself: Its antigen is undetermined.

Germline CDR1 and CDR2: SNHLY and FYNNEI. This CDR3 comprises 16 residues. A second PCR, run for roughly 7 to 12 cycles, used a sample-barcoded 5' primer plus a J-beta primer mix. Using its own MiXCR run on the 5' RACE reads, TCRdb lists one record per CDR3 protein. The sample includes approximately 900,000 distinct CDR3 sequences, about 29% of them seen just once. These data also formed part of another study, on T cells of mothers and their children. That source reports: Second-round PCR products received sample barcodes and 2-4 random nucleotides from the M1S primer.

Input material: blood. This chain joins TRBV2 and TRBJ2-7; TRBD1 is a possible D gene (5 bases). The J call could be wrong; TRBJ2-5 is a better fit for the DNA end. The TCR sequence derives from a woman aged 40-49 years in good health. The CDR3: CASSVDQGLIQETQYF. The CDR3 DNA is TGTGCCAGCAGCGTCGATCAGGGTCTCATACAAGAGACCCAGTACTTC.